This is a list of T cell receptor beta chains from one sample in a study of blood T cell repertoires in COVID-19. TCRdb keeps only in-frame clones here, not all; method: immunoSEQ multiplex PCR. The data show tens of thousands of clones, around nine tenths seen once. The sequenced sample was peripheral blood. These receptors all stem from a middle-aged man with COVID-19, enrolled during active disease. Both conserved end residues are part of each CDR3. A D gene is named only where the DNA matches it firmly.

V	D	J	length	DNA	CDR3
TRBV19	TRBD2	TRBJ2-1	16	TGTGCCAGTAGTTCCCTAGCGGGGGGCCAGTCTAAGGAGCAGTTCTTC	CASSSLAGGQSKEQFF
TRBV7-8	TRBD2	TRBJ2-1	16	TGTGCCAGCAGCTTAGCGTCTAGCGGGGTTGTCAATGAGCAGTTCTTC	CASSLASSGVVNEQFF
TRBV4-1	NA	TRBJ2-1	13	TGCGCCAGCAGCCACTCCCAGGGGAATGAGCAGTTCTTC	CASSHSQGNEQFF
TRBV19	NA	TRBJ1-1	14	TGTGCCAGTAGTATCCCGGCGGGGAACACTGAAGCTTTCTTT	CASSIPAGNTEAFF
TRBV14	TRBD2	TRBJ2-1	15	TGTGCCACCAGAGCAGCGGGAATCCCCTACAATGAGCAGTTCTTC	CATRAAGIPYNEQFF
TRBV6-1	NA	TRBJ1-2	16	TGTGCCAGCAGTGAAGCGGTAGAGGGAGCTAACTATGGCTACACCTTC	CASSEAVEGANYGYTF
TRBV3-1/TRBV3-2	NA	TRBJ2-5	12	TGTGCCAGCAGCCAAGGCGAGTGGACCCAGTACTTC	CASSQGEWTQYF
TRBV3-1/TRBV3-2	TRBD1	TRBJ2-5	15	TGTGCCAGCAAACGAAACCCCTCAGGGGGAGAGACCCAGTACTTC	CASKRNPSGGETQYF
TRBV28	NA	TRBJ1-5	12	TGTGCCAGCAGTTCGGCAGGGTTCCCCCAGCATTTT	CASSSAGFPQHF
TRBV4-1	TRBD2	TRBJ2-3	15	TGCGCCAGCGGTAGGGCAGCGGGAGGCACAGATACGCAGTATTTT	CASGRAAGGTDTQYF
TRBV13	NA	TRBJ1-3	18	TGTGCCAGCAGCTTAGGCGGGGAGGCGTCACACTCTGGAAACACCATATATTTT	CASSLGGEASHSGNTIYF
TRBV18	NA	TRBJ2-7	14	TGTGCCAGCTCACCACCCGGGTCCCCCTACGAGCAGTACTTC	CASSPPGSPYEQYF
TRBV5-4	NA	TRBJ2-1	13	TGTGCCAGCAGCCGGGCGGGGTACAATGAGCAGTTCTTC	CASSRAGYNEQFF
TRBV29-1	NA	TRBJ2-3	14	TGCAGCGTTGAGGCAGGGCCATTTCTGAATACGCAGTATTTT	CSVEAGPFLNTQYF